The 23 T cell receptor beta chains below were found in one sample sequenced in a study of control samples from healthy donors and cancer patients. Clones were sequenced by immunoSEQ multiplex PCR, and TCRdb holds only the in-frame ones, with some missing. The sample has 98,000 or so clones, approximately 82% seen once; the top ten hold under 8.5%. The sample taken for sequencing was blood. Receptors were obtained from a man aged 18 to 35 in good health.

The genes are TRBV28 and TRBJ2-2, with D perhaps assigned TRBD1 or TRBD2 (5 bases each). The CDR3 consists of 16 residues. The germline V and J ends were trimmed by 6 bases and 5 bases, with 19 bases remaining between them. The V gene's germline CDR1 is MDHEN and CDR2 SYDVKM. The CDR3 sequence: CASSTWDPLRTGELFF. The CDR3 DNA is TGTGCCAGCAGCACCTGGGACCCTTTGAGGACCGGGGAGCTGTTTTTT.

V is TRBV7-9 and J is TRBJ2-3; perhaps TRBD2 as D (6 bases). The CDR3 is made up of 14 amino acids. CDR1 is SEHNR, CDR2 FQNEAQ, per germline (reference sequence). The V end lost 2 bases, the J end lost 4 bases, and 10 bases lay between the germline ends. The CDR3 coding sequence is TGTGCCAGCAGCTTATGGGACTCGCCAGATACGCAGTATTTT. Translation: CASSLWDSPDTQYF. Looking up the rest from reference TRBV7-9 and TRBJ2-3 gives the full variable domain: DTGVSQNPRHKITKRGQNVTFRCDPISEHNRLYWYRQTLGQGPEFLTYFQNEAQLEKSRLLSDRFSAERPKGSFSTLEIQRTEQGDSAMYLCASSLWDSPDTQYFGPGTRLTVL.

The CDR3 coding sequence is TGTGCCAGCAGCTTTTCGGGATACGAGCAGTACTTC. Residues: CASSFSGYEQYF. J is TRBJ2-7 and V is TRBV7-2; perhaps TRBD2 as D (5 bases). This CDR3 comprises 12 residues. V was shortened by 3 bases and J by 4 bases, with 7 bases between the two germline ends. Germline CDR1 is SGHTA and CDR2 is FQGNSA.

CDR3 nucleotides: TGTGCCTGGACACTATACGCCGAGCTAGTAAACTATGGCTACACCTTC. It encodes CAWTLYAELVNYGYTF. The chain employs TRBV30 and TRBJ1-2, with D uncertain. V lost 4 bases to trimming and J lost 2 bases, with 20 bases between them. The CDR3 consists of 16 residues. The germline CDR1 and CDR2 sequences are GTSNPN and SVGIG (reference sequence).

The chain links TRBV6-5 to TRBJ2-7; the match to TRBD1 covers 10 bases. The junction had 6 bases not matched to a gene; V was cut back by 6 bases and J by 4 bases. The CDR3 totals 14 residues. Germline V gene sequence: CDR1 MNHEY, CDR2 SVGAGI. CDR3 loop: CASRRTGGAYEQYF. CDR3 nucleotides: TGTGCCAGCAGGAGGACAGGGGGAGCTTACGAGCAGTACTTC.

The CDR3 reads CASSSLRGKAEAFF. The CDR3, as DNA: TGTGCCAGCAGCTCCTTGAGGGGGAAGGCTGAAGCTTTCTTT. The rearrangement links TRBV11-2 to TRBJ1-1; tentative D call: TRBD1 (6 bases). This CDR3 has 14 amino acids. Germline assignment: CDR1 SGHAT and CDR2 FQNNGV. V was clipped by 4 bases and J by 6 bases, with 15 bases between them. Full variable domain (rest looked up from reference TRBV11-2 and TRBJ1-1): EAGVAQSPRYKIIEKRQSVAFWCNPISGHATLYWYQQILGQGPKLLIQFQNNGVVDDSQLPKDRFSAERLKGVDSTLKIQPAKLEDSAVYLCASSSLRGKAEAFFGQGTRLTVV.

The V call is TRBV9, the J call TRBJ1-2, with 8 positions matching TRBD1. The germline V gene has CDR1 SGDLS and CDR2 YYNGEE. This CDR3 is 16 amino acids long. Unmatched junction bases numbered 15, after V lost 4 bases and J lost 7 bases. The CDR3 DNA sequence: TGTGCCAGCAGCCTCCAACCACAGGGGGACTTGGGTGGCTACACCTTC. Translating gives CASSLQPQGDLGGYTF.

The rearrangement joins TRBV7-6 to TRBJ2-5; D tentatively reads TRBD1 or TRBD2 (5 bases each). Germline CDR1 is SGHVS and CDR2 is FNYEAQ. The CDR3 sequence is 13 residues long. V was cut by 1 base and J by 4 bases, with 7 bases left in between. CDR3 bases: TGTGCCAGCAGCTTAGGGGGGATAGAGACCCAGTACTTC. Translation gives CASSLGGIETQYF.

This rearrangement joins TRBV28 to TRBJ2-7; D might be TRBD2 (6 bases). This CDR3 is 18 amino acids long. V was pared by 1 base and J by 2 bases, with 21 bases between. Germline V gene sequence: CDR1 MDHEN, CDR2 SYDVKM. In DNA, the CDR3 is TGTGCCAGCAGTTTATTAATCGTCGGAGGGCTGGGGCCCTACGAGCAGTACTTC. Translation gives CASSLLIVGGLGPYEQYF.

The V gene is TRBV7-2, the J gene TRBJ2-3; TRBD2 matches at 13 bases. Per germline, CDR1 SGHTA and CDR2 FQGNSA. This CDR3 spans 16 amino acids. J was trimmed by 7 bases and V by 2 bases; bases with no gene match: 6. The CDR3 spells CASSLSPGLAGYTQYF. The CDR3 DNA reads TGTGCCAGCAGCTTATCGCCGGGACTAGCGGGGTATACGCAGTATTTT.

The rearrangement links TRBV3-1 (or the pseudogene TRBV3-2) to TRBJ2-4; 7 bases match TRBD2. V shed 5 bases, J shed 0 bases, and the junction held 7 bases outside the gene matches. The CDR3 runs to 16 residues. Germline V gives CDR1 LGHDT, CDR2 YNNKEL (reference sequence). DNA of the CDR3: TGTGCCAGCAGCGGCGGGGGAACCCTAGCCAAAAACATTCAGTACTTC. Protein: CASSGGGTLAKNIQYF.

The CDR3 protein is CASSQDRGAGGVGEQYF. In nucleotides, the CDR3 is TGTGCCAGCAGCCAAGATCGTGGAGCAGGGGGGGTAGGAGAGCAGTACTTC. The chain is built from TRBV14 and TRBJ2-7; tentatively, D is TRBD1 or TRBD2 (7 bases each). Trimming took 0 bases from V and 7 from J, leaving 22 bases between them. The V gene's germline CDR1 is SGHDN and CDR2 FVKESK. The CDR3 is 17 amino acids. The entire variable domain, with the rest obtained from reference TRBV14 and TRBJ2-7, is as follows: EAGVTQFPSHSVIEKGQTVTLRCDPISGHDNLYWYRRVMGKEIKFLLHFVKESKQDESGMPNNRFLAERTGGTYSTLKVQPAELEDSGVYFCASSQDRGAGGVGEQYFGPGTRLTVT.

The rearrangement joins TRBV6-2 or TRBV6-3 to TRBJ2-7; tentatively, D is TRBD1 (6 bases). Deletions cut 1 base from V and 4 bases from J, with 8 bases between. Per germline, CDR1 MNHEY and CDR2 SVGEGT. The CDR3 extends over 13 amino acids. This chain's CDR3 is CASSYYQGYEQYF. For the CDR3, the DNA is TGTGCCAGCAGTTACTATCAGGGGTACGAGCAGTACTTC.

The gene calls are TRBV7-8 and TRBJ2-7, with 10 bases identical to TRBD1. Germline V gene data show CDR1 as SGHVS and CDR2 as FQNEAQ. The CDR3 spans 15 residues. J was trimmed by 2 bases and V by 4 bases; bases with no gene match: 5. The CDR3 region is CASSYRDRGPYEQYV. The DNA for the CDR3 is TGTGCCAGCAGCTACCGAGACAGGGGGCCCTACGAGCAGTACGTC.

The chain links TRBV25-1 to TRBJ1-5, with a weak D call TRBD1 (5 bases). This CDR3 contains 15 residues. From germline, CDR1 is MGHDK and CDR2 SYGVNS. V lost 4 bases and J lost 2, with 12 bases in between. The CDR3 reads CASSGSGTGNQPQHF. The CDR3, as DNA: TGTGCCAGCAGTGGTAGCGGGACGGGCAATCAGCCCCAGCATTTT.

The genes are TRBV11-3 and TRBJ2-1; D is ambiguous. The germline CDR1 and CDR2 sequences are SGHNT and YENEEA. There are 14 residues in the CDR3. V dropped 3 bases and J dropped 0 bases, with 6 bases sitting between them. The CDR3 protein is CASSLVFSYNEQFF. The CDR3 bases are TGTGCCAGCAGCTTGGTATTCTCCTACAATGAGCAGTTCTTC.

The chain joins TRBV6-1 to TRBJ1-5, with D possibly being TRBD1 (5 bases). With 4 bases removed from V and 6 bases from J, the gap between germline ends came to 19 bases. Germline lookup yields CDR1 MNHNS and CDR2 SASEGT. This CDR3 is 16 amino acids long. The CDR3 bases are TGTGCCAGCAGTGTCCTGGGGGGGGGTGGGCCTCAGCCCCAGCATTTT. Amino acid sequence: CASSVLGGGGPQPQHF.

The gene calls are TRBV19 and TRBJ1-5; TRBD1 matches 10 bases. The germline V gene has CDR1 LNHDA and CDR2 SQIVND (reference sequence). The CDR3 loop spans 15 amino acids. V shed 3 bases, J shed 7 bases, and the junction held 6 bases outside the gene matches. The CDR3 here is CASSIGQGVGQPQHF. The CDR3 nucleotides are TGTGCCAGTAGTATTGGACAGGGGGTGGGACAGCCCCAGCATTTT.

This clone has only a few counts. This chain uses TRBV6-5 with TRBJ2-5, with D hard to call. With 1 base removed from V and 3 bases from J, the gap between germline ends came to 15 bases. The CDR3 extends over 16 amino acids. Per germline, CDR1 MNHEY and CDR2 SVGAGI. This CDR3 is CASSYYQDTVEETQYF. Here the CDR3 DNA reads TGTGCCAGCAGTTACTACCAAGACACGGTGGAAGAGACCCAGTACTTC.

The chain is built from TRBV7-4 and TRBJ2-7; D not resolved. The CDR3 is 16 residues long. Germline CDR1 is SGHVT and CDR2 is SQSDAQ. Trimming cost V 1 base and J 3 bases, with 16 bases left between them. The CDR3 spells CASSLVWPTLLYEQYV. The CDR3 DNA reads as TGTGCCAGCAGCTTAGTCTGGCCCACCCTACTCTACGAGCAGTACGTC.

This chain links TRBV5-5 with TRBJ1-1; 10 bases line up with TRBD1. Per the germline V gene, CDR1 is SGHKS and CDR2 is YYEKEE (reference sequence). J was trimmed by 4 bases and V by 2 bases; bases with no gene match: 11. The length of the CDR3 is 17 residues. CDR3 sequence: CASSFRDRGLRGTEAFF. CDR3 bases: TGTGCCAGCAGCTTTCGGGACAGGGGTCTCCGGGGCACTGAAGCTTTCTTT. Using reference TRBV5-5 and TRBJ1-1 for the parts outside the CDR3, the full variable domain is DAGVTQSPTHLIKTRGQQVTLRCSPISGHKSVSWYQQVLGQGPQFIFQYYEKEERGRGNFPDRFSARQFPNYSSELNVNALLLGDSALYLCASSFRDRGLRGTEAFFGQGTRLTVV.

V and J are TRBV11-2 and TRBJ2-3, with TRBD2 matching over 9 bases. Germline V gene lookup returns CDR1 SGHAT and CDR2 FQNNGV. Losses at the gene ends were 7 bases for V and 9 bases for J; bases not matched to a gene: 11. The CDR3 spans 14 residues. CDR3 bases: TGTGCCAGCACGAGGGGCGGGGGGGCCTTGACGCAGTATTTT. It encodes CASTRGGGALTQYF.

The chain recombines TRBV19 with TRBJ1-1; 9 nucleotides agree with TRBD1. CDR1 is LNHDA, CDR2 SQIVND, per germline (reference sequence). The CDR3 is 15 amino acids. The junction had 8 bases not matched to a gene; V was cut back by 7 bases and J by 2 bases. This CDR3 is CASNPGTGPNTEAFF. The DNA for the CDR3 is TGTGCCAGTAACCCAGGGACAGGGCCTAACACTGAAGCTTTCTTT.